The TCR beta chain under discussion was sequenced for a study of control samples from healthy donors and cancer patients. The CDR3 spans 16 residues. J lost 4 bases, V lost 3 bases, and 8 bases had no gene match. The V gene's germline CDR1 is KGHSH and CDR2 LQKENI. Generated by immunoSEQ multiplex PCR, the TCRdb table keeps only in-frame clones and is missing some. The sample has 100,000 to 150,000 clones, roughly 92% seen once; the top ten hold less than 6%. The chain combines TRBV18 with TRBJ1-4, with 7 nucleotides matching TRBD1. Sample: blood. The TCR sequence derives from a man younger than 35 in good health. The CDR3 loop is CASSPTLTGVNEKLFF. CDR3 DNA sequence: TGTGCCAGCTCACCGACGCTTACAGGGGTTAATGAAAAACTGTTTTTT.